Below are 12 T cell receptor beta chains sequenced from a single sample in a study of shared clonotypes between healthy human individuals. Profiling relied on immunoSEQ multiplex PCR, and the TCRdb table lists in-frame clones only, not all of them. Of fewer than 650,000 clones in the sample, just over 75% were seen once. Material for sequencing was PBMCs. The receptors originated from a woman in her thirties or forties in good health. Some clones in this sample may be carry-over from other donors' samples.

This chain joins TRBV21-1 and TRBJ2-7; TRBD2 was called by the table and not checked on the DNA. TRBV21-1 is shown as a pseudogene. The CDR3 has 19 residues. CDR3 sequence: CASSKPGEKSGSRGYEQYF. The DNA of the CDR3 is TGTGCCAGCAGCAAGCCGGGGGAAAAAAGCGGGAGCAGGGGGTACGAGCAGTACTTC.

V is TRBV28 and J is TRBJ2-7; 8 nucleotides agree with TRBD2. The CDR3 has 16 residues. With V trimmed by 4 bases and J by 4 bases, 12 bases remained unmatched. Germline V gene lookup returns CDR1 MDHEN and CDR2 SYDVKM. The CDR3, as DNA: TGTGCCAGCAGTTCAAAGCGTCTAGCGGGCGGGTACGAGCAGTACTTC. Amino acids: CASSSKRLAGGYEQYF.

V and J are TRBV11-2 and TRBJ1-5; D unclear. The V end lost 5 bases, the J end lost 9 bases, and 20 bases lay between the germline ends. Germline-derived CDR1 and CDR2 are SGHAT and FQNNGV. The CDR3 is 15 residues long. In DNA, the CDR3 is TGTGCCAGCAGCCCGAATAACAGCCCAATGGGGCCCCAGCATTTT. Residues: CASSPNNSPMGPQHF.

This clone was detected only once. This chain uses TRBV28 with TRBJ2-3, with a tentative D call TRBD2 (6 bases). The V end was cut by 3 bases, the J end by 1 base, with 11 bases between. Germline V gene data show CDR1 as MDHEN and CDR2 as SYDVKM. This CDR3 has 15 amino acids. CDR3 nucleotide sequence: TGTGCCAGCAGTTTTTGGCGGGGCGGCACAGATACGCAGTATTTT. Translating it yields CASSFWRGGTDTQYF.

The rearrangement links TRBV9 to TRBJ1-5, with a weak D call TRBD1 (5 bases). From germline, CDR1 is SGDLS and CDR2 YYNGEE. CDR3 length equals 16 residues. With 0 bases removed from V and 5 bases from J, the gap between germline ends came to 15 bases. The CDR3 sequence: CASSVGVGADDQPQHF. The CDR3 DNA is TGTGCCAGCAGCGTAGGTGTAGGGGCAGACGATCAGCCCCAGCATTTT.

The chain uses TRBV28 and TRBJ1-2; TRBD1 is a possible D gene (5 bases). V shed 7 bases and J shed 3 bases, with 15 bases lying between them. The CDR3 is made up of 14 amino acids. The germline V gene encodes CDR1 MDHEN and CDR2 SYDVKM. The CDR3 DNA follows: TGTGCCAGCACGTTGACCCAGGGCTACTATGGCTACACCTTC. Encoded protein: CASTLTQGYYGYTF.

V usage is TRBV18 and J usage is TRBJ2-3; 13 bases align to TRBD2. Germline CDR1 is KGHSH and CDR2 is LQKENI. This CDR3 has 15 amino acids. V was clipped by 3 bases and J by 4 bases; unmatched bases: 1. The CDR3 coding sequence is TGTGCCAGCTCACCCGGACTAGCGGGAGCAGATACGCAGTATTTT. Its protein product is CASSPGLAGADTQYF.

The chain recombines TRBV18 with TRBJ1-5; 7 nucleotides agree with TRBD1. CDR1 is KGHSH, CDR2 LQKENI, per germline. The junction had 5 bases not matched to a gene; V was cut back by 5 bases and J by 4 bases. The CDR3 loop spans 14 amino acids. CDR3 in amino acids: CASSAGTDNQPQHF. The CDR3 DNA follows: TGTGCCAGCTCAGCCGGGACAGATAATCAGCCCCAGCATTTT.

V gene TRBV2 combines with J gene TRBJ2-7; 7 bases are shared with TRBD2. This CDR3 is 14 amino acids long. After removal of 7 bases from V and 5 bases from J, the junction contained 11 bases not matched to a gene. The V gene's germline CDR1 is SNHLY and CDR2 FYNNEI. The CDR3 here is CASNGGVSNDEQYF. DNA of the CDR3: TGTGCCAGCAATGGGGGGGTGTCTAACGACGAGCAGTACTTC.

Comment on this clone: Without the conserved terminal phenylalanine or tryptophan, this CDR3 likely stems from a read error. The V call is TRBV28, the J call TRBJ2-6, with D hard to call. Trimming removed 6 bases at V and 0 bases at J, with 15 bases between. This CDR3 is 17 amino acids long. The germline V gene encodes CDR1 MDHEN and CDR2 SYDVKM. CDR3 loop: CASSPSAGLSGANVLTL. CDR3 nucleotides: TGTGCCAGCAGCCCCTCCGCAGGCCTCTCTGGGGCCAACGTCCTGACTTTA.

As DNA, the CDR3 is TGTGCCATCAGTGAGTCTCTACTTAACACCGGGGAGCTGTTTTTT. Protein product: CAISESLLNTGELFF. V gene TRBV10-3 combines with J gene TRBJ2-2; no definite D call. CDR1 ENHRY and CDR2 SYGVKD come from the germline V gene. The CDR3 length is 15 residues. Deletions cut 0 bases from V and 2 bases from J, with 7 bases between.

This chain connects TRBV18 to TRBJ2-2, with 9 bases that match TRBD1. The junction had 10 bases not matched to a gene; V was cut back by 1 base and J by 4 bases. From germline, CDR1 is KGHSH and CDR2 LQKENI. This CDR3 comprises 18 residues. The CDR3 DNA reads TGTGCCAGCTCACCACAAAGGACGGGACAGGGCATCACCGGGGAGCTGTTTTTT. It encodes CASSPQRTGQGITGELFF.